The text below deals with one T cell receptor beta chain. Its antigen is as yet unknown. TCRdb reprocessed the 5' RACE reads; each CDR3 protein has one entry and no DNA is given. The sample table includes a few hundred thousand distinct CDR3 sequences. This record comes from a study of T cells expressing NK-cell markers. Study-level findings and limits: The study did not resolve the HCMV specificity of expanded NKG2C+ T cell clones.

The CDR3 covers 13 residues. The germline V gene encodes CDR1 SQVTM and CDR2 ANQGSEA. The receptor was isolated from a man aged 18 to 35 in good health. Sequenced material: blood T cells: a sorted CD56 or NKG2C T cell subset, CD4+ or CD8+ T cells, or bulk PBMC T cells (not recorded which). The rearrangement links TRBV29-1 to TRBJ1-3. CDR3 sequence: CSVEYGPGNTIYF.